The rows below give T cell receptor beta chains drawn from one sample of a study of beta chain features in type 1 diabetes. The data were produced by immunoSEQ multiplex PCR, yet TCRdb's version contains in-frame clones alone and is incomplete. Of almost 350,000 clones in the sample, less than 9.5% were seen once. Sequencing input: central memory CD4+ T cells from blood. The source of these receptors is a woman under 30 in good health. CDR3s include the opening cysteine and the closing phenylalanine or tryptophan. D genes are given only for firm matches. The listing skips clone size in some rows; elsewhere it reads once, few, many or a size class.

D gene | clone size | J gene | V gene | CDR3 protein | CDR3 DNA
NA | few | TRBJ1-2 | TRBV18 | CASSDYSEANYGYTF | TGTGCCAGCTCTGACTACTCCGAGGCTAACTATGGCTACACCTTC
NA | few | TRBJ2-7 | TRBV28 | CASRGIQHSYEQYF | TGTGCCAGCCGTGGGATCCAGCACTCCTACGAGCAGTACTTC
TRBD1 | few | TRBJ2-1 | TRBV29-1 | CSVAGTGGMDEQFF | TGCAGCGTAGCCGGGACAGGGGGGATGGATGAGCAGTTCTTC
TRBD1 | NA | TRBJ1-4 | TRBV28 | CASSPQGATNEKLFF | TGTGCCAGCAGTCCTCAGGGGGCTACTAATGAAAAACTGTTTTTT
NA | many | TRBJ2-1 | TRBV4-2 | CASSQGRHNEQFF | TGTGCCAGCAGCCAGGGACGCCACAATGAGCAGTTCTTC
NA | few | TRBJ1-3 | TRBV2 | CASSETWDGNTIYF | TGTGCCAGCAGTGAAACCTGGGACGGAAACACCATATATTTT
NA | many | TRBJ2-7 | TRBV11-1 | CASSLAGAGNYEQYF | TGTGCCAGCAGCTTAGCGGGGGCCGGGAACTACGAGCAGTACTTC
NA | NA | TRBJ2-7 | TRBV7-2 | CASSLAWASSSYEQYF | TGTGCCAGCAGCTTAGCGTGGGCCTCGAGCTCCTACGAGCAGTACTTC
NA | NA | TRBJ2-6 | TRBV2 | CASRISALLSSGANVLTF | TGTGCCAGCAGGATCTCAGCCCTTTTAAGCTCTGGGGCCAACGTCCTGACTTTC
TRBD1 | NA | TRBJ1-2 | TRBV28 | CASSRGEGARYGYTF | TGTGCCAGCAGTCGAGGGGAGGGGGCTAGATATGGCTACACCTTC
NA | few | TRBJ2-3 | TRBV18 | CASSRTEDTQYF | TGTGCCAGCTCACGAACAGAAGATACGCAGTATTTT
NA | few | TRBJ2-7 | TRBV12-2 | CASRLPSSYEQYF | TGTGCAAGTCGCTTACCTTCCTCCTACGAGCAGTACTTC
NA | many | TRBJ2-7 | TRBV7-8 | CASSSYLSSYEQYF | TGTGCCAGCAGCTCTTACCTGAGCTCCTACGAGCAGTACTTC
NA | few | TRBJ1-5 | TRBV28 | CASSFGVQPQHF | TGTGCCAGCAGTTTTGGGGTTCAGCCCCAGCATTTT
TRBD1 | few | TRBJ2-7 | TRBV7-2 | CASSITGTDNYEQYF | TGTGCCAGCAGCATTACCGGGACAGACAACTACGAGCAGTACTTC